Shown below are 13 T cell receptor beta chains from a single sample sequenced in a study of T cells of healthy individuals. From the 5' RACE reads, TCRdb called clonotypes with MiXCR, one entry per CDR3 protein. The sample has around 79,000 distinct CDR3 sequences; roughly 5% are singletons. All receptors derive from a female donor in good health.

This clonotype was counted ten times or more. The rearrangement uses TRBV7-9 and TRBJ2-7; D unclear. V lost 8 bases and J lost 2, with 16 bases in between. The CDR3 sequence is 14 residues long. Germline V gene lookup returns CDR1 SEHNR and CDR2 FQNEAQ (reference sequence). As DNA, the CDR3 is TGTGCCAGCTCCGGGCCCGGCGGAACCTACGAGCAGTACTTC. Encoded protein: CASSGPGGTYEQYF.

The sample holds many counts of this clonotype. The rearrangement uses TRBV6-5 and TRBJ1-1; TRBD1 aligns across 7 bases. V dropped 2 bases and J dropped 11; count of bases not matched to a gene: 8. CDR1 is MNHEY, CDR2 SVGAGI, per germline. This CDR3 is built from 13 residues. The CDR3 region has the DNA TGTGCCAGCAGTTACGGAAGGGGGCGCGGTGCTTTCTTT. Its protein is CASSYGRGRGAFF.

This clonotype has ten or more counts. The rearrangement joins TRBV20-1 to TRBJ1-1; 7 positions match TRBD1. This CDR3 contains 12 residues. The ends lost 3 bases at V and 7 bases at J; junction bases unmatched: 5. CDR1 DFQATT and CDR2 SNEGSKA come from the germline V gene (reference sequence). CDR3 coding DNA: TGCAGTGCTAGGGAAGACAGGGATGAAGCTTTCTTT. Translated: CSAREDRDEAFF.

This clonotype was counted many times. The chain couples TRBV12-3 or TRBV12-4 to TRBJ1-2; no reliable D call. Trimming shortened V by 3 bases and J by 8 bases, and 7 bases separated the two germline ends. CDR3 length: 11 amino acids. DNA of the CDR3: TGTGCCAGCAGTTTGGCAGGCGGCTACACCTTC. Residues: CASSLAGGYTF.

The CDR3 nucleotides are TGTGCCAGCAGCTTGTGGACTAGCGGGACAAGCACAGATACGCAGTATTTT. This encodes CASSLWTSGTSTDTQYF. V usage is TRBV5-4 and J usage is TRBJ2-3, with 12 nucleotides matching TRBD2. CDR1 and CDR2 from the germline V gene are SGHNT and YYREEE (reference sequence). The CDR3 is 17 residues long. J gave up 0 bases and V 1 base, and 3 bases lay outside the gene matches.

This clonotype was counted many times. V usage is TRBV7-3 and J usage is TRBJ2-1; D not resolved. The CDR3 is made up of 12 amino acids. Trimming stripped 5 bases from V and 9 bases from J, with 11 bases between. Germline CDR1 SGHTA, CDR2 FQGTGA. The DNA of the CDR3 is TGTGCCAGCAGCCCCTCTACTGGTGAGCAGTTCTTC. Its translation is CASSPSTGEQFF.

This clonotype was found many times. The chain combines TRBV4-2 with TRBJ2-7, with 9 nucleotides matching TRBD2. V lost 0 bases to trimming and J lost 3 bases; unmatched junction nucleotides: 6. The length of the CDR3 is 16 residues. The germline V gene encodes CDR1 LGHNA and CDR2 YNFKEQ. Here the CDR3 reads CASSQDHSGGFYEQYF. The CDR3, as DNA: TGTGCCAGCAGCCAAGATCATAGCGGGGGCTTCTACGAGCAGTACTTC.

In this sample, this clonotype turned up many times. This chain joins TRBV11-1 and TRBJ2-1, with 11 bases fitting TRBD1. Germline-derived CDR1 and CDR2 are SGHAT and FQDESV (reference sequence). The CDR3 runs 15 residues. Trimming took 1 base from V and 8 from J; bases not matched to a gene: 4. The CDR3 sequence is CASSLGWDRGDEQFF. Written as DNA, the CDR3 is TGTGCCAGCAGCTTAGGGTGGGACAGGGGGGATGAGCAGTTCTTC.

This clonotype was detected a few times. This sequence joins TRBV6-5 and TRBJ1-1; 9 nucleotides agree with TRBD1. The CDR3 extends over 15 amino acids. V shed 6 bases and J 5 bases; nucleotides not matched to a gene: 10. Germline-derived CDR1 and CDR2 are MNHEY and SVGAGI. The CDR3 nucleotides are TGTGCCAGCAGGACGACACAGGGGGCGGGTACTGAAGCTTTCTTT. As protein: CASRTTQGAGTEAFF.

V is TRBV7-9 and J is TRBJ2-5; 8 bases line up with TRBD2. V trimming: 3 bases; J trimming: 5 bases; junction bases outside the gene matches: 8. There are 15 residues in the CDR3. Germline CDR1 reads SEHNR; CDR2 reads FQNEAQ (reference sequence). The DNA for the CDR3 is TGTGCCAGCAGCTTCCAGCGGGAGCGGGAGGAGACCCAGTACTTC. Translated, it gives CASSFQREREETQYF.

There are many counts of this clonotype. The rearrangement joins TRBV29-1 to TRBJ2-2; either TRBD1 or TRBD2 may fit D (5 bases each). Trimming removed 4 bases at V and 5 bases at J, with 8 bases between. Germline lookup yields CDR1 SQVTM and CDR2 ANQGSEA. The CDR3 loop spans 12 amino acids. In DNA form, the CDR3 reads TGCAGCGTTGGATGGGGGACCGGGGAGCTGTTTTTT. Translated: CSVGWGTGELFF.

The CDR3 DNA is TGTGCCAGCAGCTTAGAGGGCAACTGGTATGAAAAACTGTTTTTT. This gives the protein CASSLEGNWYEKLFF. The chain joins TRBV7-2 to TRBJ1-4; D ambiguous. Germline CDR1 reads SGHTA; CDR2 reads FQGNSA. The CDR3 is 15 amino acids. The V gene lost 1 base and the J gene lost 6 bases, with 12 bases spanning the gap.

This clonotype came up many times. In nucleotides, the CDR3 is TGTGCCAGCGGCTCACAGGGGGCGATGGCCGGGGAGCTGTTTTTT. Translating it yields CASGSQGAMAGELFF. The chain recombines TRBV6-4 with TRBJ2-2, with 9 bases lining up with TRBD1. CDR3 length: 15 residues. J was trimmed by 6 bases and V by 8 bases; bases with no gene match: 10. Per the germline V gene, CDR1 is MRHNA and CDR2 is SNTAGT.